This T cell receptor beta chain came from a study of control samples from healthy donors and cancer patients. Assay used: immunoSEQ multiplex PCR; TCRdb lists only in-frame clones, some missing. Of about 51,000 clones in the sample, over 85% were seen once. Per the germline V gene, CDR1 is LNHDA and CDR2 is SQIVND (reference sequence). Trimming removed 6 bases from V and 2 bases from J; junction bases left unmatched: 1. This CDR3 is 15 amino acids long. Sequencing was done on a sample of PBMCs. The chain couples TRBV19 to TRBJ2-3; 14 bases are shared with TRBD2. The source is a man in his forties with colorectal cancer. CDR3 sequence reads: CASRGLAGDTDTQYF. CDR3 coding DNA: TGTGCCAGTAGGGGACTAGCGGGAGACACAGATACGCAGTATTTT.